A single sample gave rise to the 8 T cell receptor beta chains below, sequenced in a study of blood T cell repertoires in COVID-19. Produced via immunoSEQ multiplex PCR; TCRdb's table is partial and in-frame only. The sample consists of roughly 250,000 clones, 80% to 90% of them appearing once. The sequencing input was PBMCs or T cells enriched from blood (not recorded which). These receptors were obtained from a woman aged 30 to 39 who had recovered from COVID-19.

V gene TRBV7-9 combines with J gene TRBJ2-7; 9 bases match TRBD1. The ends lost 6 bases at V and 2 bases at J; junction bases unmatched: 5. The CDR3 spans 14 residues. Germline V CDR1 and CDR2: SEHNR, FQNEAQ (reference sequence). Here the CDR3 reads CASRPRDRAYEQYF. CDR3 in DNA: TGTGCCAGCAGACCCAGGGACAGGGCCTACGAGCAGTACTTC. Combining the CDR3 with reference TRBV7-9 and TRBJ2-7 gives the whole variable domain DTGVSQNPRHKITKRGQNVTFRCDPISEHNRLYWYRQTLGQGPEFLTYFQNEAQLEKSRLLSDRFSAERPKGSFSTLEIQRTEQGDSAMYLCASRPRDRAYEQYFGPGTRLTVT.

This chain links TRBV28 with TRBJ1-1; 8 nucleotides match TRBD1. The trim removed 1 base at V and 5 bases at J, leaving 6 bases unmatched. This CDR3 contains 15 residues. CDR1 and CDR2 from the germline V gene are MDHEN and SYDVKM. CDR3 amino acids: CASSLSTGVETEAFF. The DNA of the CDR3 is TGTGCCAGCAGTTTATCGACAGGGGTAGAAACTGAAGCTTTCTTT. The entire variable domain, with the rest obtained from reference TRBV28 and TRBJ1-1, is as follows: DVKVTQSSRYLVKRTGEKVFLECVQDMDHENMFWYRQDPGLGLRLIYFSYDVKMKEKGDIPEGYSVSREKKERFSLILESASTNQTSMYLCASSLSTGVETEAFFGQGTRLTVV.

The V and J genes are TRBV6-5 and TRBJ1-1, with no clear D. From germline, CDR1 is MNHEY and CDR2 SVGAGI. V was trimmed by 4 bases and J by 10 bases, leaving 19 bases between them. This CDR3 comprises 14 residues. CDR3 residues: CASSSPGIGLGAFF. The CDR3 DNA sequence: TGTGCCAGCAGTTCCCCCGGGATCGGGCTGGGAGCTTTCTTT.

The V and J genes are TRBV27 and TRBJ2-1; 7 bases line up with TRBD1. This CDR3 contains 11 residues. With V trimmed by 6 bases and J by 10 bases, 3 bases remained unmatched. Per the germline V gene, CDR1 is MNHEY and CDR2 is SMNVEV (reference sequence). CDR3 nucleotides: TGTGCCAGCAGCCAGGGGGACGAGCAGTTCTTC. Translated: CASSQGDEQFF.

This chain connects TRBV9 to TRBJ2-5; 9 bases are a match to TRBD2. Germline-derived CDR1 and CDR2 are SGDLS and YYNGEE. The trim removed 0 bases at V and 5 bases at J, leaving 8 bases unmatched. This CDR3 is 16 amino acids long. CDR3 sequence reads: CASSVGAGGPFETQYF. The CDR3 DNA reads as TGTGCCAGCAGCGTAGGGGCGGGAGGGCCATTTGAGACCCAGTACTTC.

This clone was seen just once. One end of the junction fails to match germline, which may point to a read error. CDR3 in amino acids: CASSRTPNGGTASF. CDR3 DNA sequence: TGTGCCAGCAGTCGGACACCCAATGGGGGGACAGCCTCCTTC. The V call is TRBV27, the J call TRBJ1-2; 7 bases fit TRBD1. Looked up from germline, CDR1 is MNHEY and CDR2 is SMNVEV (reference sequence). The length of the CDR3 is 14 residues.

With regard to this clone: This same CDR3 is encoded by further DNA sequences in the sample. The V call is TRBV24-1, the J call TRBJ1-4, with 7 nucleotides matching TRBD1. This CDR3 is 13 amino acids long. CDR1 and CDR2 (germline): KGHDR, SFDVKD. The junction had 1 base not matched to a gene; V was cut back by 9 bases and J by 1 base. CDR3: CATSGGTNEKLFF. Here the CDR3 DNA reads TGTGCCACCTCAGGGGGAACTAATGAAAAACTGTTTTTT.

V is TRBV2 and J is TRBJ1-5, with 12 positions matching TRBD1. CDR1 is SNHLY, CDR2 FYNNEI, per germline. The CDR3 extends over 18 amino acids. V was clipped by 7 bases and J by 1 base; unmatched bases: 11. In DNA, the CDR3 is TGTGCCAGCAACCGGGACAGGGGGCCCGTCGGCAGCAATCAGCCCCAGCATTTT. Translation: CASNRDRGPVGSNQPQHF.